The next 20 T cell receptor beta chains were all read from a single sample in a study of blood T cell repertoires in COVID-19. The protocol was immunoSEQ multiplex PCR, while the TCRdb copy is restricted to in-frame clones and leaves out a portion. This sample carries about 130,000 clones, about 86% of them seen once, and the ten largest clones take about 9.2%. Sequencing input: PBMCs or T cells enriched from blood (not recorded which). The receptors stem from a man aged 50 to 60 who had recovered from COVID-19.

CDR3 region: CASSRSGAENIQYF. DNA for the CDR3: TGTGCCAGCAGCCGTAGCGGGGCAGAAAACATTCAGTACTTC. The chain couples TRBV3-1 (or the pseudogene TRBV3-2) to TRBJ2-4, with 8 nucleotides matching TRBD2. The germline gives CDR1 LGHDT, CDR2 YNNKEL (reference sequence). The length of the CDR3 is 14 residues. Trimming cost V 4 bases and J 5 bases; bases outside gene matches: 4.

The gene calls are TRBV25-1 and TRBJ2-5, with 7 bases lining up with TRBD1. Per the germline V gene, CDR1 is MGHDK and CDR2 is SYGVNS. Losses at the gene ends were 1 base for V and 7 bases for J; bases not matched to a gene: 6. There are 14 residues in the CDR3. The DNA of the CDR3 is TGTGCCAGCAGTGAATTAGCGTCAGGGGGGACCCAGTACTTC. Its protein is CASSELASGGTQYF.

In its sample, this clone was seen a few times. This rearrangement joins TRBV27 to TRBJ1-2, with D tentatively TRBD1 (5 bases). This CDR3 is built from 13 residues. Germline V CDR1 and CDR2: MNHEY, SMNVEV (reference sequence). V was trimmed by 3 bases and J by 8 bases, leaving 13 bases between them. DNA for the CDR3: TGTGCCAGCAGTTTCAGCGGGACTGGCGGCTACACCTTC. Translation gives CASSFSGTGGYTF.

The genes are TRBV4-1 and TRBJ1-6, with 9 bases lining up with TRBD1. V was pared by 1 base and J by 7 bases, with 5 bases of the junction left unmatched. The CDR3 is made up of 16 amino acids. Per germline, CDR1 MGHRA and CDR2 YSYEKL. CDR3 sequence (DNA): TGCGCCAGCAGCCAAGTCTGGGGACAGGGAAATTCACCCCTCCACTTT. As protein: CASSQVWGQGNSPLHF.

This clone was counted a few times. V is TRBV5-4 and J is TRBJ2-3; D possibly corresponds to TRBD2 (6 bases). V lost 0 bases to trimming and J lost 4 bases, with 12 bases between them. CDR1 and CDR2 from the germline V gene are SGHNT and YYREEE (reference sequence). There are 15 residues in the CDR3. CDR3 nucleotide sequence: TGTGCCAGCAGCTTGGTGGCGGGGTTCGCAGATACGCAGTATTTT. It yields the protein CASSLVAGFADTQYF.

The chain employs TRBV7-9 and TRBJ2-7, with TRBD2 as a possible D gene (6 bases). Trimming took off 3 bases at V and 6 bases at J, with 9 bases between the two ends. Germline CDR1 reads SEHNR; CDR2 reads FQNEAQ (reference sequence). The CDR3 is 12 residues long. The CDR3 reads CASSFGGSEQYF. The CDR3, as DNA: TGTGCCAGCAGCTTTGGGGGGAGCGAGCAGTACTTC.

V and J are TRBV19 and TRBJ1-6; 8 bases map to TRBD1. The CDR3 is 14 amino acids. CDR1 and CDR2 from the germline V gene are LNHDA and SQIVND (reference sequence). The V gene end was trimmed by 3 bases and the J gene end by 7 bases; junction bases not matched to a gene: 2. This CDR3 is CASSIGTGNSPLHF. The CDR3 region has the DNA TGTGCCAGTAGTATCGGGACAGGAAATTCACCCCTCCACTTT.

This clone was seen a handful of times. The V call is TRBV6-2 or TRBV6-3, the J call TRBJ2-4, with TRBD1 matching over 7 bases. CDR3 length: 14 amino acids. CDR1 is MNHEY and CDR2 is SVGEGT in the germline V gene. V shed 5 bases, J shed 8 bases, and the junction held 9 bases outside the gene matches. The CDR3 nucleotides are TGTGCCAGCAGTACACAGGGGTTGTCGGACATTCAGTACTTC. Residues: CASSTQGLSDIQYF.

The chain employs TRBV18 and TRBJ2-7, with a possible D match to TRBD1 (6 bases). Germline CDR1 reads KGHSH; CDR2 reads LQKENI. This CDR3 has 14 residues. V lost 3 bases and J 5 bases, leaving 14 bases between the germline ends. The CDR3 nucleotides are TGTGCCAGCTCACCGTACACAGGGTCCGACGAGCAGTACTTC. Its translation is CASSPYTGSDEQYF.

The chain joins TRBV12-3 or TRBV12-4 to TRBJ1-2, with D possibly matching TRBD1 (5 bases). The V end lost 8 bases, the J end lost 2 bases, and 12 bases lay between the germline ends. CDR3 length equals 13 residues. The DNA of the CDR3 is TGTGCCAGCGGGGGGGTTCGGAACTATGGCTACACCTTC. Its translation is CASGGVRNYGYTF.

The V call is TRBV11-2, the J call TRBJ2-3, with a weak D call TRBD2 (7 bases). Trimming took 3 bases from V and 2 from J, leaving 15 bases between them. The germline V gene has CDR1 SGHAT and CDR2 FQNNGV. The CDR3 spans 16 residues. CDR3 nucleotides: TGTGCCAGCAGCTTGAGGGGGGGATCCGACACAGATACGCAGTATTTT. Residues: CASSLRGGSDTDTQYF.

The V call is TRBV9, the J call TRBJ2-3; 10 positions agree with TRBD2. The V gene end was trimmed by 3 bases and the J gene end by 2 bases; junction bases not matched to a gene: 3. Germline loops: CDR1 SGDLS, CDR2 YYNGEE. The CDR3 spans 15 residues. The DNA of the CDR3 is TGTGCCAGCAGCGCTAGCGGGGGCTCCACAGATACGCAGTATTTT. This sequence encodes CASSASGGSTDTQYF.

This clone was counted a few times. The chain uses TRBV19 and TRBJ1-2; 8 bases line up with TRBD1. This CDR3 is built from 13 residues. The germline V gene encodes CDR1 LNHDA and CDR2 SQIVND (reference sequence). V was pared by 5 bases and J by 7 bases, with 6 bases of the junction left unmatched. Here the CDR3 reads CASSVDRGRGYTF. The DNA for the CDR3 is TGTGCCAGTAGTGTCGACAGGGGTCGTGGCTACACCTTC.

J is TRBJ2-5 and V is TRBV5-1, with a possible D match to TRBD2 (6 bases). Per germline, CDR1 SGHRS and CDR2 YFSETQ. With 0 bases removed from V and 5 bases from J, the gap between germline ends came to 11 bases. The CDR3 totals 14 residues. CDR3 region: CASSLGGVHETQYF. The CDR3 DNA follows: TGCGCCAGCAGCTTGGGCGGGGTCCACGAGACCCAGTACTTC.

The V call is TRBV11-3, the J call TRBJ1-2; D is undetermined. The CDR3 has 14 residues. Per the germline V gene, CDR1 is SGHNT and CDR2 is YENEEA. Deletions cut 5 bases from V and 4 bases from J, with 14 bases between. Here the CDR3 DNA reads TGTGCCAGCAGCCCCGGACTAAAGCTCTATGGCTACACCTTC. Translation: CASSPGLKLYGYTF.

This clone has only one observation. This chain connects TRBV19 to TRBJ2-7, with 8 bases aligning to TRBD1. The V gene end was trimmed by 3 bases and the J gene end by 0 bases; junction bases not matched to a gene: 4. The CDR3 sequence is 15 residues long. Germline V gene sequence: CDR1 LNHDA, CDR2 SQIVND (reference sequence). The CDR3 reads CASSIRQGSSYEQYF. The CDR3 DNA reads TGTGCCAGTAGTATCCGACAGGGGAGCTCCTACGAGCAGTACTTC.

This clone has more than one count but fewer than ten. This chain uses TRBV24-1 with TRBJ1-2; 8 bases match TRBD1. Per the germline V gene, CDR1 is KGHDR and CDR2 is SFDVKD. This CDR3 has 15 residues. J lost 4 bases, V lost 10 bases, and 13 bases had no gene match. CDR3 residues: CATSGTGSSLYGYTF. The CDR3 nucleotides read TGTGCCACGTCCGGGACAGGCAGTTCCCTCTATGGCTACACCTTC.

The chain has TRBV7-8 and TRBJ1-1; no firm D call. The CDR3 length is 14 residues. The germline V gene has CDR1 SGHVS and CDR2 FQNEAQ. V was clipped by 1 base and J by 8 bases, with 14 bases between them. The DNA of the CDR3 is TGTGCCAGCAGCTTAGTAGAGGCACGACCAGAAGCTTTCTTT. Translated: CASSLVEARPEAFF.

V and J are TRBV6-6 and TRBJ2-1, with 7 nucleotides matching TRBD2. The CDR3 is 11 residues long. Germline V gene lookup returns CDR1 MNHNY and CDR2 SVGAGI (reference sequence). V lost 6 bases, J lost 11 bases, and 4 bases stayed unmatched. The chain's CDR3 is CASSELAKQFF. DNA of the CDR3: TGTGCCAGCAGCGAACTAGCGAAGCAGTTCTTC.

The genes are TRBV7-9 and TRBJ1-2, with D perhaps TRBD1 (5 bases). CDR3 size: 16 residues. The germline V gene encodes CDR1 SEHNR and CDR2 FQNEAQ (reference sequence). Between the trimmed V and J ends, which lost 1 base and 5 bases, there was a span of 17 bases. The CDR3 sequence: CASSLGVSAGRYGYTF. The CDR3 region has the DNA TGTGCCAGCAGCTTAGGGGTTTCGGCAGGGAGGTATGGCTACACCTTC.